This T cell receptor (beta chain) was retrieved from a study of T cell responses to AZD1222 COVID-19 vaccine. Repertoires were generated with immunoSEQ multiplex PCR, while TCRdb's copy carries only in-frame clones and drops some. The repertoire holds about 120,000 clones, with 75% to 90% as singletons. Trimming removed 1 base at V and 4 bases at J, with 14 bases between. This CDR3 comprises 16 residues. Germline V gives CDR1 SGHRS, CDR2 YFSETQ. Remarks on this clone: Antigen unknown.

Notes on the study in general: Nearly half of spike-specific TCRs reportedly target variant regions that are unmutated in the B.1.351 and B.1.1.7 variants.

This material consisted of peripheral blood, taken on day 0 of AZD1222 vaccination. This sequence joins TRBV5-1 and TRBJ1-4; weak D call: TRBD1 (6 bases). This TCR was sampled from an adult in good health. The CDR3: CASSLTQGGGNEKLFF. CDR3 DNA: TGCGCCAGCAGCTTGACACAGGGAGGGGGTAATGAAAAACTGTTTTTT. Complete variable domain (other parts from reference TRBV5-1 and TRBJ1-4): KAGVTQTPRYLIKTRGQQVTLSCSPISGHRSVSWYQQTPGQGLQFLFEYFSETQRNKGNFPGRFSGRQFSNSRSEMNVSTLELGDSALYLCASSLTQGGGNEKLFFGSGTQLSVL.